This record looks at one T cell receptor beta chain sequence and its context. Clinical history reported by participants formed the basis on which cohorts were assigned. This sample was taken from a study of blood T cell repertoires in COVID-19. Overall study: PBMCs, B-cell-depleted T cells, or T cells provided the cDNA or gDNA that made up the material.

Here immunoSEQ multiplex PCR was the method, and the copy in TCRdb shows in-frame clones only, minus some. The table has 250,000 to 350,000 clones, around 85% seen once; the top ten hold about 6.1%. Sequenced: PBMCs or T cells enriched from blood (not recorded which). This clonotype was obtained from a woman aged 40 to 50 who had recovered from COVID-19.

The chain's CDR3 is CASSYAGRTQYF. CDR3 nucleotides: TGTGCCAGCAGTTATGCAGGGAGGACGCAGTATTTT. The gene calls are TRBV6-2 or TRBV6-3 and TRBJ2-3; tentative D call: TRBD2 (6 bases). The germline gives CDR1 MNHEY, CDR2 SVGEGT. The CDR3 is 12 amino acids. The V gene lost 3 bases and the J gene lost 9 bases, with 10 bases spanning the gap.